Listed here are 18 T cell receptor beta chains from one sample, sequenced in a study of sequential checkpoint blockade in melanoma. Assay: immunoSEQ multiplex PCR; the TCRdb copy retains only in-frame clones and omits some. The table has roughly 5,300 clones, 20% to 30% seen once. Treatment specified: randomized to nivolumab then ipilimumab (arm A) or the reverse (arm B). Sequencing used tumor tissue (inferred from file names), obtained from a patient given nivolumab and ipilimumab in sequence. These TCRs come from a human donor with melanoma.

This clone was detected a few times. V usage is TRBV5-1 and J usage is TRBJ2-2, with 15 bases aligning to TRBD2. J gave up 3 bases and V 1 base, and 4 bases lay outside the gene matches. CDR3 length: 18 amino acids. Per germline, CDR1 SGHRS and CDR2 YFSETQ. Here the CDR3 reads CASSLRGLAGGHTGELFF. The CDR3 DNA sequence: TGCGCCAGCAGCTTGAGAGGACTAGCGGGGGGGCACACCGGGGAGCTGTTTTTT.

The table lists this clone with a few counts. The chain employs TRBV6-8 and TRBJ2-2; no reliable D call. Germline CDR1 reads MNHGY; CDR2 reads SAAAGT. Trimming pared 5 bases from V and 0 bases from J, leaving 19 bases between. This CDR3 region has 18 residues. DNA for the CDR3: TGTGCCAGCAGTGGTCCTCTTAGAAGGACGACGAACACCGGGGAGCTGTTTTTT. This translates into CASSGPLRRTTNTGELFF.

This chain links TRBV6-8 with TRBJ1-2; TRBD1 matches 7 bases. The length of the CDR3 is 15 residues. Germline V gene data show CDR1 as MNHGY and CDR2 as SAAAGT. V trimming: 4 bases; J trimming: 4 bases; junction bases outside the gene matches: 9. CDR3 sequence (DNA): TGTGCCAGCAGTTCTCAGGGGGGGGATCCCTATGGCTACACCTTC. Encoded protein: CASSSQGGDPYGYTF.

This chain joins TRBV19 and TRBJ1-3, with D possibly matching TRBD1 (5 bases). V lost 5 bases and J lost 0, with 11 bases in between. Per the germline V gene, CDR1 is LNHDA and CDR2 is SQIVND (reference sequence). This CDR3 has 15 amino acids. This CDR3 reads CASSQQAASGNTIYF. CDR3 coding DNA: TGTGCCAGTAGTCAACAGGCTGCCTCTGGAAACACCATATATTTT. Using reference TRBV19 and TRBJ1-3 for the parts outside the CDR3, the full variable domain is DGGITQSPKYLFRKEGQNVTLSCEQNLNHDAMYWYRQDPGQGLRLIYYSQIVNDFQKGDIAEGYSVSREKKESFPLTVTSAQKNPTAFYLCASSQQAASGNTIYFGEGSWLTVV.

The chain links TRBV6-8 to TRBJ2-7; 7 bases are shared with TRBD1. Trimming removed 0 bases from V and 6 bases from J; junction bases left unmatched: 5. Germline CDR1 reads MNHGY; CDR2 reads SAAAGT. This CDR3 has 14 residues. The CDR3 loop is CASSYSTRGSEQYF. As DNA, the CDR3 is TGTGCCAGCAGTTACTCCACCAGGGGGTCCGAGCAGTACTTC.

This sequence joins TRBV11-3 and TRBJ2-1; tentatively, D is TRBD1 or TRBD2 (5 bases each). Trimming pared 2 bases from V and 7 bases from J, leaving 15 bases between. CDR3 length equals 15 residues. The germline gives CDR1 SGHNT, CDR2 YENEEA. The CDR3 DNA follows: TGTGCCAGCAGCTTATTTCTGGGGACGAAGAATGAGCAGTTCTTC. Its protein is CASSLFLGTKNEQFF.

The table lists this clone with a few counts. The chain couples TRBV19 to TRBJ2-3, with 9 bases aligning to TRBD1. V lost 7 bases, J lost 1 base, and 3 bases stayed unmatched. This CDR3 is 14 amino acids long. CDR1 is LNHDA, CDR2 SQIVND, per germline (reference sequence). The CDR3 DNA reads as TGTGCCAGTACCGACAGGGGGGGCACAGATACGCAGTATTTT. Its translation is CASTDRGGTDTQYF. Full variable domain (missing parts from reference TRBV19 and TRBJ2-3): DGGITQSPKYLFRKEGQNVTLSCEQNLNHDAMYWYRQDPGQGLRLIYYSQIVNDFQKGDIAEGYSVSREKKESFPLTVTSAQKNPTAFYLCASTDRGGTDTQYFGPGTRLTVL.

The chain joins TRBV14 to TRBJ1-2; D not certain. This CDR3 comprises 15 residues. With 0 bases removed from V and 4 bases from J, the gap between germline ends came to 12 bases. CDR1 is SGHDN, CDR2 FVKESK, per germline. The CDR3 spells CASSQEGIWGYGYTF. CDR3 DNA sequence: TGTGCCAGCAGCCAAGAAGGCATCTGGGGCTATGGCTACACCTTC.

This chain joins TRBV5-1 and TRBJ2-3; tentatively, D is TRBD2 (7 bases). This CDR3 comprises 17 residues. With 4 bases removed from V and 1 base from J, the gap between germline ends came to 19 bases. Germline CDR1 is SGHRS and CDR2 is YFSETQ. CDR3 loop: CASSLLGGAGGTDTQYF. CDR3 in DNA: TGCGCCAGCAGCCTTCTGGGGGGGGCCGGGGGCACAGATACGCAGTATTTT.

This chain links TRBV12-5 with TRBJ2-5, with 7 nucleotides matching TRBD2. There are 12 residues in the CDR3. Germline V CDR1 and CDR2: LGHNT, FRNRAP. V shed 7 bases, J shed 1 base, and the junction held 0 bases outside the gene matches. The CDR3 is CASAGGQETQYF. For the CDR3, the DNA is TGTGCTAGTGCGGGAGGCCAAGAGACCCAGTACTTC.

This clone was detected ten times or more. V gene TRBV9 combines with J gene TRBJ2-5; 9 nucleotides agree with TRBD2. The CDR3 totals 18 residues. J gave up 5 bases and V 4 bases, and 18 bases lay outside the gene matches. The V gene's germline CDR1 is SGDLS and CDR2 YYNGEE. The CDR3: CASSSLGGLAGRGETQYF. CDR3 nucleotides: TGTGCCAGCAGCTCCCTGGGAGGGCTAGCGGGACGGGGGGAGACCCAGTACTTC.

The gene calls are TRBV11-3 and TRBJ2-2, with 13 bases lining up with TRBD2. The V gene's germline CDR1 is SGHNT and CDR2 YENEEA. V dropped 3 bases and J dropped 6; count of bases not matched to a gene: 4. CDR3 length equals 16 residues. The CDR3 nucleotides are TGTGCCAGCAGCTTGGGGACTAGCGGGAATCCCGGGGAGCTGTTTTTT. Protein sequence: CASSLGTSGNPGELFF. The whole variable domain, remainder taken from reference TRBV11-3 and TRBJ2-2, is EAGVVQSPRYKIIEKKQPVAFWCNPISGHNTLYWYLQNLGQGPELLIRYENEEAVDDSQLPKDRFSAERLKGVDSTLKIQPAELGDSAVYLCASSLGTSGNPGELFFGEGSRLTVL.

In its sample, this clone was seen many times. The genes are TRBV11-3 and TRBJ2-3; 9 bases agree with TRBD2. Germline loops: CDR1 SGHNT, CDR2 YENEEA. The CDR3 covers 15 residues. The trim removed 5 bases at V and 4 bases at J, leaving 7 bases unmatched. CDR3 sequence: CASSQVPSGADTQYF. CDR3 DNA: TGTGCCAGCAGCCAAGTCCCTAGCGGGGCAGATACGCAGTATTTT. Looking up the rest from reference TRBV11-3 and TRBJ2-3 gives the full variable domain: EAGVVQSPRYKIIEKKQPVAFWCNPISGHNTLYWYLQNLGQGPELLIRYENEEAVDDSQLPKDRFSAERLKGVDSTLKIQPAELGDSAVYLCASSQVPSGADTQYFGPGTRLTVL.

The chain carries TRBV5-1 and TRBJ2-3; D possibly matches TRBD1 or TRBD2 (5 bases each). The CDR3 is made up of 16 amino acids. The germline V gene encodes CDR1 SGHRS and CDR2 YFSETQ. V lost 7 bases and J lost 0, with 18 bases in between. The CDR3 protein is CASVGDDAPSTDTQYF. As DNA, the CDR3 is TGCGCCAGCGTGGGGGATGACGCCCCTAGCACAGATACGCAGTATTTT.

This clone was recorded a few times. The chain combines TRBV7-5 with TRBJ2-1; TRBD2, the table's D call, was not compared with the DNA. TRBV7-5 is an annotated pseudogene. The CDR3 consists of 16 residues. The DNA for the CDR3 is TGTGCCAGCAGCTTACAGGGACTAGCGGGAGGGGATGAGCAGTTCTTC. Its translation: CASSLQGLAGGDEQFF.

This chain links TRBV19 with TRBJ2-7; the match to TRBD2 covers 7 bases. V gave up 6 bases and J gave up 0 bases; unmatched junction bases: 11. Germline V gene lookup returns CDR1 LNHDA and CDR2 SQIVND (reference sequence). There are 16 residues in the CDR3. The CDR3 is CASRPGGTVSSYEQYF. CDR3 DNA sequence: TGTGCCAGTAGACCCGGGGGGACGGTAAGCTCCTACGAGCAGTACTTC.

The chain recombines TRBV5-1 with TRBJ2-1, with 9 bases lining up with TRBD2. CDR3 size: 15 residues. Looked up from germline, CDR1 is SGHRS and CDR2 is YFSETQ. V lost 0 bases, J lost 7 bases, and 5 bases stayed unmatched. CDR3 DNA sequence: TGCGCCAGCAGCTTGGTGGCTAGCGGGAATAATGAGCAGTTCTTC. It yields the protein CASSLVASGNNEQFF.

This sequence joins TRBV30 and TRBJ1-1; D call uncertain. CDR1 is GTSNPN and CDR2 is SVGIG in the germline V gene (reference sequence). V was pared by 4 bases and J by 4 bases, with 7 bases between. The CDR3 is made up of 11 amino acids. CDR3 in amino acids: CAWKGFTEAFF. In DNA, the CDR3 is TGTGCCTGGAAAGGGTTCACTGAAGCTTTCTTT. Full variable domain (outside the CDR3, taken from reference TRBV30 and TRBJ1-1): SQTIHQWPATLVQPVGSPLSLECTVEGTSNPNLYWYRQAAGRGLQLLFYSVGIGQISSEVPQNLSASRPQDRQFILSSKKLLLSDSGFYLCAWKGFTEAFFGQGTRLTVV.